Following are 22 T cell receptor beta chains from one sample sequenced in a study of CD8+CD57+ T cells in acquired aplastic anemia (dated by TCRdb to 2016 to 2019). TCRdb shows the sequencer as Illumina HiSeq 2000. Genomic DNA was used as template for profiling of TCR beta VDJ combinations and CDR3 sequences. The public reads were reprocessed in TCRdb via fastp at Q25 and MiXCR, keeping in-frame beta chains. Duplicate CDR3 protein sequences are folded into a single record with the most common DNA and genes. This sample has a few hundred thousand distinct CDR3 sequences in its table, and about 70% of those were observed once. Clones ranked in the top ten supply under 5% of the sample. The sample taken for sequencing was sorted CD4+, CD8+, or CD8+CD57+ T cells (not recorded which) from PBMCs. The source of these receptors is a human donor in good health, serving as a control.

J is TRBJ2-7 and V is TRBV4-3; 10 nucleotides agree with TRBD2. Germline CDR1 LGHNA, CDR2 YSLEER. The CDR3 has 16 residues. V was clipped by 4 bases and J by 3 bases; unmatched bases: 9. CDR3 protein: CASSPGLAELYYEQYV. The CDR3 region has the DNA TGCGCCAGCAGCCCCGGACTAGCGGAGCTTTACTACGAGCAGTACGTC.

The table lists this clonotype with a count of one. Because the CDR3's place on the DNA is in doubt, the DNA is left out and the CDR3 is given as listed by TCRdb. This rearrangement joins TRBV2 to TRBJ2-7; TRBD2, the D gene given by the table, was not confirmed from the DNA. Germline loops: CDR1 SNHLY, CDR2 FYNNEI. The CDR3 comprises 15 residues, both ends counted. CDR3 in amino acids: CASSLAGEIQYFGPV.

Of note for this clonotype: A junction end diverges from the germline sequence, so it may reflect a read error. The chain couples TRBV7-9 to TRBJ1-6; D ambiguous. Per the germline V gene, CDR1 is SEHNR and CDR2 is FQNEAQ (reference sequence). This CDR3 region has 13 residues. CDR3 in DNA: TGTGCCAGCAGCTCCGTTAACATGAACACTGAAGCCTTC. It yields the protein CASSSVNMNTEAF. The entire variable domain, with the rest obtained from reference TRBV7-9 and TRBJ1-6, is as follows: DTGVSQNPRHKITKRGQNVTFRCDPISEHNRLYWYRQTLGQGPEFLTYFQNEAQLEKSRLLSDRFSAERPKGSFSTLEIQRTEQGDSAMYLCASSSVNMNTEAFGNGTRLTVT.

Notes on this clonotype: A much larger clone lies one base from this, so it may be a read error. This chain links TRBV11-2 with TRBJ1-4; D is ambiguous. The length of the CDR3 is 14 residues. Germline CDR1 reads SGHAT; CDR2 reads FQNNGV. CDR3 in amino acids: CASSLDRVSEELFF. CDR3 bases: TGTGCCAGCAGCTTAGACAGAGTGAGTGAAGAACTGTTTTTT. Supplemented by reference TRBV11-2 and TRBJ1-4, the full variable domain reads EAGVAQSPRYKIIEKRQSVAFWCNPISGHATLYWYQQILGQGPKLLIQFQNNGVVDDSQLPKDRFSAERLKGVDSTLKIQPAKLEDSAVYLCASSLDRVSEELFFGSGTQLSVL.

The chain joins TRBV29-1 to TRBJ2-2, with 7 positions matching TRBD1. V trimming: 6 bases; J trimming: 15 bases; junction bases outside the gene matches: 13. Germline-derived CDR1 and CDR2 are SQVTM and ANQGSEA. The CDR3 has 12 residues. CDR3 protein: CSVTTGNGEVFF. The CDR3 DNA reads TGCAGCGTCACGACAGGGAACGGTGAAGTGTTTTTT.

The chain has TRBV9 and TRBJ2-7; 16 positions match TRBD2. Germline lookup yields CDR1 SGDLS and CDR2 YYNGEE. The CDR3 runs to 18 residues. With V trimmed by 1 base and J by 3 bases, 7 bases remained unmatched. The DNA for the CDR3 is TGTGCCAGCAGCGTACGCGGGACTAGCGGGGGGGCATTCTACGAGCAGTACTTC. It is translated as CASSVRGTSGGAFYEQYF.

The table lists this clonotype with a few counts. For the CDR3, the DNA is TGTGCCAGCAGCTTACGTGCCGGGGAGCTGTTTTTT. This encodes CASSLRAGELFF. V is TRBV7-9 and J is TRBJ2-2; D is ambiguous. Trimming left V 2 bases short and J 6 bases short, with 4 bases between. This CDR3 has 12 amino acids. Germline values: CDR1 SEHNR, CDR2 FQNEAQ (reference sequence).

The genes are TRBV7-6 and TRBJ2-3; D uncertain. Germline CDR1 and CDR2: SGHVS and FNYEAQ. The CDR3 has 17 residues. V lost 5 bases, J lost 9 bases, and 27 bases lay in between. This CDR3 is CASSETGALVTQYTQYF. The CDR3 coding sequence is TGTGCCAGCAGCGAGACTGGTGCCTTGGTGACCCAGTACACGCAGTATTTT.

In this sample, this clonotype turned up many times. This chain connects TRBV11-3 to TRBJ2-1, with 8 bases that match TRBD2. The CDR3 runs to 15 residues. The germline gives CDR1 SGHNT, CDR2 YENEEA. J gave up 8 bases and V 3 bases, and 9 bases lay outside the gene matches. The CDR3 sequence: CASSLGSGASYEQFF. The CDR3 region has the DNA TGTGCCAGCAGCTTGGGTAGCGGGGCGAGCTATGAGCAGTTCTTC.

Turning to this clonotype: The CDR3 carries no conserved terminal phenylalanine or tryptophan, so it likely arises from a read error. It is unclear where the CDR3 begins or ends on the DNA, so no DNA is shown, and the CDR3 is as TCRdb lists it. J is TRBJ1-6 and V is TRBV2; the table names TRBD1, a call not compared with the DNA. Germline-derived CDR1 and CDR2 are SNHLY and FYNNEI. Termini included, the CDR3 measures 16 amino acids. The CDR3: CASSVVEGTEAFFGQG.

The rearrangement links TRBV12-3 or TRBV12-4 to TRBJ2-3; 9 positions match TRBD2. V shed 7 bases, J shed 1 base, and the junction held 9 bases outside the gene matches. This CDR3 region has 16 residues. The CDR3 DNA reads TGTGCCAGCACGGGACTGGCTAGCGGGGGCACAGATACGCAGTATTTT. Residues: CASTGLASGGTDTQYF.

The J gene is TRBJ1-4, the V gene TRBV9; D remains ambiguous. The V end was cut by 2 bases, the J end by 12 bases, with 17 bases between. The CDR3 totals 14 residues. Germline CDR1 and CDR2: SGDLS and YYNGEE. The CDR3 nucleotides are TGTGCCAGCAGCGTCCCGGCCGGTTTTGGAGAACTGTTTTTT. Translated: CASSVPAGFGELFF.

As to this clonotype: An end of the junction does not agree with germline; a read error may underlie this. The chain has TRBV5-1 and TRBJ2-3; 11 nucleotides line up with TRBD2. CDR3 length: 15 amino acids. Germline CDR1 SGHRS, CDR2 YFSETQ. CDR3 nucleotide sequence: TGTGCCAGCCGAAAGGCTAGCGGGAGGTCAGATACGCAGTATTTT. It translates to CASRKASGRSDTQYF.

J is TRBJ2-5 and V is TRBV19; D is unresolved. V was cut by 11 bases and J by 4 bases, with 11 bases left in between. This CDR3 region has 11 residues. Per the germline V gene, CDR1 is LNHDA and CDR2 is SQIVND (reference sequence). The CDR3 DNA reads TGTGCCGGTAAAGAAGGAGAGACCCAGTACTTC. This translates into CAGKEGETQYF.

This clonotype was counted at least ten times. This chain uses TRBV20-1 with TRBJ1-2; 9 nucleotides match TRBD1. The germline gives CDR1 DFQATT, CDR2 SNEGSKA (reference sequence). This CDR3 is built from 13 residues. Unmatched junction bases numbered 3, after V lost 1 base and J lost 6 bases. The CDR3 DNA sequence: TGCAGTGCTAGAGGGGGACAGGGTGATGGCTACACCTTC. It is translated as CSARGGQGDGYTF.

Turning to this clonotype: Compared with germline, one end of the junction differs, possibly owing to a read error. The chain links TRBV11-2 to TRBJ2-1, with 8 positions matching TRBD2. The CDR3 consists of 14 residues. Germline values: CDR1 SGHAT, CDR2 FQNNGV. CDR3 in DNA: TGTGCCACCCAACGGGGGGGGGCGGCGAATGAGCAGTATTTC. It is translated as CATQRGGAANEQYF. Combining the CDR3 with reference TRBV11-2 and TRBJ2-1 gives the whole variable domain EAGVAQSPRYKIIEKRQSVAFWCNPISGHATLYWYQQILGQGPKLLIQFQNNGVVDDSQLPKDRFSAERLKGVDSTLKIQPAKLEDSAVYLCATQRGGAANEQYFGPGTRLTVL.

The J gene is TRBJ1-2, the V gene TRBV25-1; D perhaps matches TRBD1 (5 bases). The CDR3 is 15 residues long. Trimming left V 1 base short and J 5 bases short, with 14 bases between. Looked up from germline, CDR1 is MGHDK and CDR2 is SYGVNS. The CDR3 coding sequence is TGTGCCAGCAGTGAATCTCTGTGGGGGGGGTATGGCTACACCTTC. This sequence encodes CASSESLWGGYGYTF.

The sample holds one count of this clonotype. J is TRBJ2-2 and V is TRBV20-1, with a weak D call TRBD1 (6 bases). V lost 3 bases and J lost 1, with 15 bases in between. The CDR3 is 16 residues long. Germline CDR1 and CDR2: DFQATT and SNEGSKA (reference sequence). CDR3 loop: CSASPTGHLNTGELFF. CDR3 DNA: TGCAGTGCTAGTCCCACGGGACATTTGAACACCGGGGAGCTGTTTTTT.

The chain has TRBV7-2 and TRBJ2-5; TRBD2 agrees at 8 bases. The CDR3 totals 15 residues. J lost 12 bases, V lost 3 bases, and 15 bases had no gene match. CDR1 SGHTA and CDR2 FQGNSA come from the germline V gene. In nucleotides, the CDR3 is TGTGCCAGCAGCTTGAATATAGCGGGGAACACCGGGGAGTACTTC. Its translation is CASSLNIAGNTGEYF.

A few counts support this clonotype. The rearrangement joins TRBV30 to TRBJ1-2, with D possibly TRBD1 on 6 matching bases. Germline loops: CDR1 GTSNPN, CDR2 SVGIG (reference sequence). Trimming took 7 bases from V and 0 from J, leaving 21 bases between them. CDR3 length: 16 residues. The CDR3 spells CAYEPGAAGPNYGYTF. The CDR3 region has the DNA TGTGCCTACGAACCAGGGGCAGCCGGACCTAACTATGGCTACACCTTC.

This clonotype turned up a few times. The DNA for the CDR3 is TGTGCCAGCAGCGGAAACAGGGGCTCCTACGAGCAGTACTTC. It specifies CASSGNRGSYEQYF. The chain has TRBV12-3 or TRBV12-4 and TRBJ2-7; 7 nucleotides match TRBD1. The CDR3 has 14 amino acids. The ends lost 6 bases at V and 0 bases at J; junction bases unmatched: 5.

With respect to this clonotype: No conserved phenylalanine or tryptophan ends this CDR3, so it is likely a read error. The DNA is omitted, as the CDR3 cannot be located on it reliably, and the CDR3 follows TCRdb's listing. V is TRBV19 and J is TRBJ1-2. Germline-derived CDR1 and CDR2 are LNHDA and SQIVND (reference sequence). The CDR3 is 12 amino acids long, termini counted. The CDR3 loop is CASRRDGLGLPL.